This TCR beta chain was found in a study of shared clonotypes between healthy human individuals. Study-level findings and limits: Expectations were that clonotype sharing among donors would be affected by sequencing depth.

With respect to this clone: Its antigen remains unknown.

The CDR3 is 13 amino acids. Germline V lookup: CDR1 SQVTM, CDR2 ANQGSEA. V lost 7 bases, J lost 4 bases, and 9 bases stayed unmatched. Assay: immunoSEQ multiplex PCR; the TCRdb copy retains only in-frame clones and omits some. In the table there are just under 350,000 clones, about 73% of which are singletons. The specimen was memory CD4+ T cells sorted from blood. Noted subset: CD45RA-negative fraction. The chain joins TRBV29-1 to TRBJ2-5; the match to TRBD2 covers 7 bases. The origin of this receptor is a man aged 30 to 39 in good health. The CDR3 spells CSGREGRGETQYF. The CDR3 coding sequence is TGCAGCGGGAGGGAGGGCCGAGGAGAGACCCAGTACTTC.